One and the same sample provided the 23 T cell receptor beta chains below, sequenced in a study of OX40 agonist ivuxolimab in advanced cancers. The table came from immunoSEQ multiplex PCR; TCRdb's copy has only in-frame clones and leaves some out. Of 150,000 to 180,000 clones in the sample, 90% to 95% are singletons; the top ten hold about 0.3%. Sequenced here: CD4+ or CD8+ T cells sorted from blood, sampled in a trial of the OX40 agonist ivuxolimab. The receptors stem from an adult with an advanced solid tumor such as melanoma, head and neck, liver or kidney cancer.

V is TRBV5-1 and J is TRBJ1-1; D not certain. In germline, CDR1 is SGHRS, CDR2 YFSETQ. The CDR3 consists of 15 residues. With 3 bases removed from V and 2 bases from J, the gap between germline ends came to 14 bases. The CDR3 nucleotides read TGCGCCAGCAGCTACGGAGGCACATCTAACACTGAAGCTTTCTTT. This sequence encodes CASSYGGTSNTEAFF.

The CDR3 protein is CASSDPSPADSYNEQFF. CDR3 in DNA: TGTGCCAGCAGCGACCCCTCTCCAGCGGACTCCTACAATGAGCAGTTCTTC. The chain is built from TRBV9 and TRBJ2-1, with TRBD2 as a possible D gene (5 bases). CDR3 size: 17 residues. CDR1 and CDR2 from the germline V gene are SGDLS and YYNGEE. V lost 3 bases and J 0 bases, leaving 16 bases between the germline ends.

The CDR3 coding sequence is TGTGCCAGCAGCTTATGGGGCCCCGGGGGCAATGAGCAGTTCTTC. Translated: CASSLWGPGGNEQFF. The chain combines TRBV7-3 with TRBJ2-1; D may be TRBD2 (6 bases). Per germline, CDR1 SGHTA and CDR2 FQGTGA. V was clipped by 2 bases and J by 6 bases, with 14 bases between them. The CDR3 extends over 15 amino acids. Drawing the rest from reference TRBV7-3 and TRBJ2-1, the complete variable domain is GAGVSQTPSNKVTEKGKYVELRCDPISGHTALYWYRQSLGQGPEFLIYFQGTGAADDSGLPNDRFFAVRPEGSVSTLKIQRTERGDSAVYLCASSLWGPGGNEQFFGPGTRLTVL.

The chain is built from TRBV18 and TRBJ2-5, with D perhaps TRBD2 (6 bases). Germline assignment: CDR1 KGHSH and CDR2 LQKENI. V lost 0 bases to trimming and J lost 5 bases, with 19 bases between them. The CDR3 has 17 amino acids. The DNA of the CDR3 is TGTGCCAGCTCACCACCGAGTTTGAGGCTAGCGTCCGAGACCCAGTACTTC. It specifies CASSPPSLRLASETQYF.

The chain uses TRBV5-1 and TRBJ2-1, with 9 bases fitting TRBD2. This CDR3 is built from 16 residues. CDR1 and CDR2 (germline): SGHRS, YFSETQ. The junction had 8 bases not matched to a gene; V was cut back by 4 bases and J by 3 bases. DNA of the CDR3: TGCGCCAGCAGCCCCCTGACTAGCGGCCTCTACAATGAGCAGTTCTTC. The encoded protein is CASSPLTSGLYNEQFF.

Note on this clone: This sample includes further DNA sequences coding for the same CDR3. The chain employs TRBV7-9 and TRBJ1-1; 9 nucleotides agree with TRBD1. Germline V gene lookup returns CDR1 SEHNR and CDR2 FQNEAQ (reference sequence). J was trimmed by 4 bases and V by 5 bases; bases with no gene match: 5. CDR3 length equals 14 residues. CDR3 residues: CASSLGQGSTEAFF. CDR3 coding DNA: TGTGCCAGCAGCCTTGGACAGGGGTCCACTGAAGCTTTCTTT.

V gene TRBV7-2 combines with J gene TRBJ1-5; the D is unclear. This CDR3 is built from 16 residues. Trimming took 1 base from V and 0 from J, leaving 10 bases between them. Per the germline V gene, CDR1 is SGHTA and CDR2 is FQGNSA. CDR3 in DNA: TGTGCCAGCAGCTTAGGGGCAGTCAATAGCAATCAGCCCCAGCATTTT. It specifies CASSLGAVNSNQPQHF.

Written as DNA, the CDR3 is TGTGCCAGCAGCTGGACAGTAGGGGAGACCCAGTACTTC. Translation gives CASSWTVGETQYF. The rearrangement links TRBV7-9 to TRBJ2-5, with a tentative D call TRBD1 (6 bases). This CDR3 region has 13 residues. The V gene lost 4 bases and the J gene lost 5 bases, with 11 bases spanning the gap. Germline lookup yields CDR1 SEHNR and CDR2 FQNEAQ (reference sequence).

The rearrangement links TRBV5-1 to TRBJ1-1; D is uncertain. The CDR3 is 14 amino acids. Per germline, CDR1 SGHRS and CDR2 YFSETQ. V lost 0 bases, J lost 6 bases, and 12 bases lay in between. CDR3 in amino acids: CASSLEGYGAEAFF. DNA for the CDR3: TGCGCCAGCAGCTTGGAGGGTTATGGGGCTGAAGCTTTCTTT. Based on the CDR3 plus reference TRBV5-1 and TRBJ1-1, the full variable domain is KAGVTQTPRYLIKTRGQQVTLSCSPISGHRSVSWYQQTPGQGLQFLFEYFSETQRNKGNFPGRFSGRQFSNSRSEMNVSTLELGDSALYLCASSLEGYGAEAFFGQGTRLTVV.

This chain joins TRBV27 and TRBJ2-7; TRBD2 matches 14 bases. After removal of 3 bases from V and 0 bases from J, the junction contained 13 bases not matched to a gene. CDR1 MNHEY and CDR2 SMNVEV come from the germline V gene (reference sequence). This CDR3 is 20 amino acids long. The CDR3 here is CASSFFPPGLAGASSYEQYF. As DNA, the CDR3 is TGTGCCAGCAGTTTCTTCCCCCCGGGACTAGCGGGAGCCAGCTCCTACGAGCAGTACTTC.

This chain joins TRBV10-3 and TRBJ1-2; D gene uncertain. With 11 bases removed from V and 3 bases from J, the gap between germline ends came to 19 bases. Germline V gene lookup returns CDR1 ENHRY and CDR2 SYGVKD. The CDR3 length is 14 residues. The CDR3 DNA sequence: TGTGCCCCTATACCCGGGGAGCCGTACTATGGCTACACCTTC. Translated, it gives CAPIPGEPYYGYTF.

The CDR3 protein is CASSPQTRTEAFF. The CDR3 coding sequence is TGCGCCAGCAGCCCCCAGACACGCACTGAAGCTTTCTTT. V usage is TRBV5-1 and J usage is TRBJ1-1; no clear D. V was shortened by 4 bases and J by 4 bases, with 11 bases between the two germline ends. CDR1 is SGHRS, CDR2 YFSETQ, per germline. The CDR3 has 13 residues.

CDR3 nucleotides: TGTGCCAGCAGTGTAACCCAATACGAGCAGTACTTC. Translating it yields CASSVTQYEQYF. V and J are TRBV6-1 and TRBJ2-7; D gene uncertain. This CDR3 contains 12 residues. Germline V gene data show CDR1 as MNHNS and CDR2 as SASEGT. V gave up 4 bases and J gave up 4 bases, with 8 bases separating them.

The chain is built from TRBV7-2 and TRBJ2-3; no firm D call. Germline-derived CDR1 and CDR2 are SGHTA and FQGNSA. The CDR3 totals 14 residues. V lost 5 bases and J lost 3, with 12 bases in between. CDR3 coding DNA: TGTGCCAGCAGCCCGCGGTACGGAACAGATACGCAGTATTTT. It codes for CASSPRYGTDTQYF.

The chain employs TRBV5-5 and TRBJ2-7; 10 nucleotides align to TRBD2. The CDR3 consists of 17 residues. In germline, CDR1 is SGHKS, CDR2 YYEKEE (reference sequence). J gave up 4 bases and V 0 bases, and 10 bases lay outside the gene matches. The CDR3 bases are TGTGCCAGCAGCTTGGAAGCGGGAGGGTCTCACTCGTACGAGCAGTACTTC. Translation gives CASSLEAGGSHSYEQYF.

This clone was observed once. V and J are TRBV5-1 and TRBJ2-7, with no clear D. V lost 3 bases to trimming and J lost 0 bases, with 10 bases between them. The germline gives CDR1 SGHRS, CDR2 YFSETQ. This CDR3 is built from 14 residues. Here the CDR3 reads CASSSGFLSYEQYF. The CDR3 DNA reads TGCGCCAGCAGCTCGGGTTTCCTCTCCTACGAGCAGTACTTC.

The chain is built from TRBV11-3 and TRBJ1-1; possible D gene TRBD1, 6 bases. CDR3 size: 14 residues. Trimming stripped 3 bases from V and 1 base from J, with 9 bases between. The germline V gene has CDR1 SGHNT and CDR2 YENEEA. The CDR3 sequence: CASSLGHQNTEAFF. In nucleotides, the CDR3 is TGTGCCAGCAGCTTGGGACACCAGAACACTGAAGCTTTCTTT.

The chain links TRBV15 to TRBJ1-1; possibly TRBD1 for D (5 bases). The CDR3 is made up of 17 amino acids. CDR1 is LNHNV and CDR2 is YYDKDF in the germline V gene (reference sequence). Trimming removed 3 bases from V and 3 bases from J, with 20 bases in between. CDR3 residues: CATSSRGAPYPDTEAFF. Here the CDR3 DNA reads TGTGCCACCAGCAGTCGGGGCGCCCCATACCCGGACACTGAAGCTTTCTTT. Complete variable domain (other parts from reference TRBV15 and TRBJ1-1): DAMVIQNPRYQVTQFGKPVTLSCSQTLNHNVMYWYQQKSSQAPKLLFHYYDKDFNNEADTPDNFQSRRPNTSFCFLDIRSPGLGDTAMYLCATSSRGAPYPDTEAFFGQGTRLTVV.

The V call is TRBV9, the J call TRBJ1-6, with TRBD1 matching over 7 bases. Germline trimming cut 2 bases from V and 9 bases from J; bases unmatched to any gene: 5. The CDR3 sequence is 14 residues long. Germline values: CDR1 SGDLS, CDR2 YYNGEE. The CDR3 nucleotides are TGTGCCAGCAGCGTTACAGGGGTCGGTTCACCCCTCCACTTT. This codes for CASSVTGVGSPLHF. The full variable domain, its missing parts supplied by reference TRBV9 and TRBJ1-6, is DSGVTQTPKHLITATGQRVTLRCSPRSGDLSVYWYQQSLDQGLQFLIQYYNGEERAKGNILERFSAQQFPDLHSELNLSSLELGDSALYFCASSVTGVGSPLHFGNGTRLTVT.

The chain uses TRBV9 and TRBJ1-1, with a weak D call TRBD1 (6 bases). The CDR3 is 16 amino acids. CDR1 and CDR2 (germline): SGDLS, YYNGEE. The V and J ends lost 0 bases and 4 bases respectively, with 16 bases between them. CDR3 nucleotides: TGTGCCAGCAGCGTAGAGGGGGGCCGGTGGGCCACTGAAGCTTTCTTT. As protein: CASSVEGGRWATEAFF. Full variable domain (missing parts from reference TRBV9 and TRBJ1-1): DSGVTQTPKHLITATGQRVTLRCSPRSGDLSVYWYQQSLDQGLQFLIQYYNGEERAKGNILERFSAQQFPDLHSELNLSSLELGDSALYFCASSVEGGRWATEAFFGQGTRLTVV.

In this sample, this clone turned up once. The rearrangement joins TRBV10-3 to TRBJ2-7; D not certain. The germline V gene encodes CDR1 ENHRY and CDR2 SYGVKD. The ends were cut back, 4 bases at V and 0 bases at J, with 10 bases in the middle. The CDR3 covers 14 residues. The CDR3 region is CAISGIGGSYEQYF. DNA of the CDR3: TGTGCCATCAGTGGGATAGGCGGCTCCTACGAGCAGTACTTC.

J is TRBJ1-1 and V is TRBV18, with 7 positions matching TRBD1. Trimming cost V 2 bases and J 7 bases; bases outside gene matches: 1. Germline V gene data show CDR1 as KGHSH and CDR2 as LQKENI. The CDR3 is 12 amino acids. The CDR3, as DNA: TGTGCCAGCTCACCATGGGACAGTGAAGCTTTCTTT. Amino acid sequence: CASSPWDSEAFF.

J is TRBJ1-1 and V is TRBV4-3; 9 bases align to TRBD1. Germline V gives CDR1 LGHNA, CDR2 YSLEER. Unmatched junction bases numbered 7, after V lost 4 bases and J lost 7 bases. The CDR3 is 14 residues long. The CDR3 nucleotides are TGCGCCAGCAGCCTCCGGGACAGGGTAGGTGAAGCTTTCTTT. As protein: CASSLRDRVGEAFF.